This T cell receptor beta chain was sequenced in a study of human T cells and chemical hapten exposure. Time point described: pre-sensitization, week 0. Treatment meaning: therapeutic diphenylcyclopropenone sensitization with weekly scalp DPC. The germline CDR1 and CDR2 sequences are SGHAT and FQNNGV. Trimming removed 7 bases at V and 6 bases at J, with 13 bases between. The length of the CDR3 is 14 residues. Study observations and caveats: Every donor had alopecia, and their immune response may therefore differ from healthy people's. Counts of TCRs above 1 in 1000 frequency stayed unchanged with DPC sensitization.

TCRdb processed the RACE reads anew with MiXCR; each CDR3 protein has one entry. The sample holds some 330,000 distinct CDR3 sequences; approximately 5.8% are singletons and the top ten take 7% to 10%. This clonotype was counted ten times or more. Its antigen is unknown. The source was whole blood, collected in connection with sensitization to the hapten diphenylcyclopropenone (DPC). This sequence originates from a woman aged 18 to 35 with alopecia areata. Some clones in this sample may be carry-over from other donors' samples. The chain carries TRBV11-2 and TRBJ1-6; no clear D. CDR3 region: CASNSGAPNSPLHF. CDR3 nucleotide sequence: TGTGCCAGCAACAGCGGAGCCCCTAATTCACCCCTCCACTTT.